The clone carrying this TCR beta chain occurred a few times. What it recognizes is unknown. Trimming left V 8 bases short and J 0 bases short, with 10 bases between. This CDR3 is built from 14 residues. Germline V gives CDR1 MNHNS, CDR2 SASEGT. This sample was included in a study of CD8 T cells in ankylosing spondylitis. Study-wide results and limits: Ankylosing spondylitis blood appeared to be characterized by a TCR beta motif of fewer than ten highly homologous variants. From matched ankylosing spondylitis synovial fluid, disease-linked clones were reportedly recovered at significantly enriched levels.

Quantitative barcoded 5'-RACE was used to prepare TCR beta libraries. TCRdb reanalysed the 5' RACE reads using MiXCR and keeps one entry per CDR3 protein. The table has hundreds of thousands of distinct CDR3 sequences, roughly 18% seen once. Sequencing was performed on blood, either unsorted or a sorted T cell fraction (not recorded which). This receptor was obtained from a male donor with ankylosing spondylitis. The gene calls are TRBV6-1 and TRBJ1-4, with a tentative D call TRBD1 (6 bases). The CDR3 loop is CASRDITTNEKLFF. The DNA for the CDR3 is TGTGCCAGCCGGGACATAACAACTAATGAAAAACTGTTTTTT.